This T cell receptor (beta chain) was recovered during a study of blood T cells in healthy people across ages. Study observations and caveats: The study found more naive CD4+ cells and higher diversity in long-lived than aged donors. It was not possible, with unsorted PBMCs, to conclusively compare naive and antigen-experienced cells.

A second PCR of about 7 to 12 cycles used a sample-barcoded 5' primer and a J-beta primer mix. TCRdb re-called the 5' RACE reads through MiXCR, storing one row per CDR3 protein. The top ten hold about a fifth of the sample, which has around 940,000 distinct CDR3 sequences, about 53% seen once. Points on this clonotype: What it binds is unknown.

Trimming cost V 8 bases and J 7 bases, with 15 bases left between them. Germline lookup yields CDR1 KGHSH and CDR2 LQKENI. This CDR3 spans 12 amino acids. The sample comprised blood. The chain links TRBV18 to TRBJ2-7; D is unresolved. This receptor was taken from a woman in her fifties or sixties in good health. The chain's CDR3 is CASLVRVNEQYF. The CDR3 DNA reads TGTGCCAGCCTAGTAAGGGTCAATGAGCAGTACTTC.